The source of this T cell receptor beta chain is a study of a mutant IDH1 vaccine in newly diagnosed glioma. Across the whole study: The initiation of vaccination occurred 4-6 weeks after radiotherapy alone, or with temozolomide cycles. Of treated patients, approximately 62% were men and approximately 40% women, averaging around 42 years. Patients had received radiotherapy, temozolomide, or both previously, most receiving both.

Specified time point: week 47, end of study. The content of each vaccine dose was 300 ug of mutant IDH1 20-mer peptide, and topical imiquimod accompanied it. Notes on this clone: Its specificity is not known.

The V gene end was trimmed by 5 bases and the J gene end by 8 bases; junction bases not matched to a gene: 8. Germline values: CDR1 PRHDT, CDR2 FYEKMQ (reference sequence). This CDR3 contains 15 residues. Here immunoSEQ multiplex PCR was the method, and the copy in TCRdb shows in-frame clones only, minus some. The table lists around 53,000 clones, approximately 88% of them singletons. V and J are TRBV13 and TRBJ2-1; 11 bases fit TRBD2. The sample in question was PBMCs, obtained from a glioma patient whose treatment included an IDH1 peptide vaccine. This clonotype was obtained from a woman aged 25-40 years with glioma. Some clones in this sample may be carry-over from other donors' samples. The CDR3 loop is CASSPDGLAGYEQFF. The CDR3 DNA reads TGTGCCAGCAGCCCCGATGGACTAGCGGGCTATGAGCAGTTCTTC.